This T cell receptor (beta chain) was recorded in a study of T cell repertoires in aging, cancer and after chemotherapy. The CDR3 spans 14 residues. Germline CDR1 reads MNHNS; CDR2 reads SASEGT. Between the trimmed V and J ends, which lost 7 bases and 0 bases, there was a span of 12 bases. Peripheral blood genomic DNA, not sorted cells or RNA, was the template. TRB rearrangements spanning V, D and J were amplified using mixed TRB-A/B primers. TCRdb itself ran the multiplex PCR reads through MiXCR, one entry per CDR3 protein. The table has around 1,900 distinct CDR3 sequences, 25% to 30% seen once. What was sequenced was blood. V usage is TRBV6-1 and J usage is TRBJ2-5, with D possibly TRBD1 on 5 matching bases. This clonotype was sampled from a human donor in good health. In nucleotides, the CDR3 is TGTGCCAGCAATAACCAGGGATACCAAGAGACCCAGTACTTC. Translated, it gives CASNNQGYQETQYF.